This TCR beta chain was recovered during a study of cytomegalovirus exposure and HLA in healthy donors. The V gene's germline CDR1 is SGHTA and CDR2 FQGTGA. The CDR3 consists of 15 residues. V shed 2 bases, J shed 5 bases, and the junction held 8 bases outside the gene matches. With 60 Vbeta and 13 Jbeta primers, the PCR was carried out. Generated by immunoSEQ multiplex PCR, the TCRdb table keeps only in-frame clones and is missing some. The sample lists 85,000 to 130,000 clones; around 76% were seen once. This TCR came from a woman in her forties or fifties in good health and CMV-seropositive. The sample consisted of PBMCs. V usage is TRBV7-3 and J usage is TRBJ2-7, with 8 bases identical to TRBD1. CDR3 nucleotides: TGTGCCAGCAGCTTATCAGGGGGCGCGTTCCACGAGCAGTACTTC. It specifies CASSLSGGAFHEQYF.